This entry is about one T cell receptor (beta chain). Only in-frame clones appear in the TCRdb table, and some are missing; sequencing was by immunoSEQ multiplex PCR. The profile shows tens of thousands of clones, 85% of them singletons. This record comes from a study of blood T cell repertoires in COVID-19. Turning to the study itself: The study drew acute and convalescent COVID-19 samples from the United States, Italy and Spain. Sources were T cells, B-cell-depleted T cells, or PBMCs; the material itself was cDNA or gDNA.

This clonotype was obtained from a human donor in a cohort sampled during active COVID-19. The material sequenced was peripheral blood.

The CDR3 DNA sequence: TGTGCCAGCAGTTTATCACGCGGATACAGGACCGCTAGCACAGATACGCAGTATTTT. It is translated as CASSLSRGYRTASTDTQYF. The V and J genes are TRBV27 and TRBJ2-3; tentative D call: TRBD1 (5 bases). The CDR3 consists of 19 residues. Germline-derived CDR1 and CDR2 are MNHEY and SMNVEV (reference sequence). V shed 0 bases and J shed 0 bases, with 19 bases lying between them.